These 10 T cell receptor beta chains share one sample of origin, sequenced in a study of blood T cell repertoires in COVID-19. The table came from immunoSEQ multiplex PCR; TCRdb's copy has only in-frame clones and leaves some out. The sample shows approximately 340,000 clones, roughly 87% of them seen only once. Sequenced sample: peripheral blood. All receptors come from a man aged 25-45 years with COVID-19, enrolled during active disease.

The chain couples TRBV6-2 or TRBV6-3 to TRBJ2-7; 7 nucleotides agree with TRBD1. The CDR3 is 14 amino acids. CDR1 MNHEY and CDR2 SVGEGT come from the germline V gene. V shed 4 bases, J shed 1 base, and the junction held 4 bases outside the gene matches. CDR3 DNA: TGTGCCAGCAGTTGGGACAGCTTTTCCTACGAGCAGTACTTC. Translating gives CASSWDSFSYEQYF.

This sequence joins TRBV7-9 and TRBJ2-2, with 8 bases matching TRBD1. This CDR3 comprises 13 residues. Germline CDR1 SEHNR, CDR2 FQNEAQ (reference sequence). The trim removed 8 bases at V and 4 bases at J, leaving 3 bases unmatched. CDR3 in amino acids: CASGQGLTGELFF. The CDR3 bases are TGTGCCAGCGGACAGGGTCTCACCGGGGAGCTGTTTTTT.

The chain uses TRBV28 and TRBJ1-2; possibly TRBD1 for D (5 bases). This CDR3 comprises 13 residues. Per the germline V gene, CDR1 is MDHEN and CDR2 is SYDVKM. Trimming removed 2 bases from V and 8 bases from J, with 12 bases in between. DNA of the CDR3: TGTGCCAGCAGTTTAACGACAGTCCGAGGCTACACCTTC. Encoded protein: CASSLTTVRGYTF.

The genes are TRBV7-2 and TRBJ1-1; 7 bases fit TRBD1. Germline V gene sequence: CDR1 SGHTA, CDR2 FQGNSA. The V gene end was trimmed by 5 bases and the J gene end by 11 bases; junction bases not matched to a gene: 20. This CDR3 region has 16 residues. The CDR3 nucleotides read TGTGCCAGCAGCCCCGAAAGTCGCAGGGGGAACATTCGGGCTTTCTTT. Its translation is CASSPESRRGNIRAFF.

The count of this clone is one. V and J are TRBV29-1 and TRBJ2-5; D possibly corresponds to TRBD1 (6 bases). The CDR3 totals 12 residues. Germline values: CDR1 SQVTM, CDR2 ANQGSEA. The V gene lost 6 bases and the J gene lost 4 bases, with 12 bases spanning the gap. CDR3 residues: CSVARQVETQYF. The DNA for the CDR3 is TGCAGCGTCGCCCGACAGGTAGAGACCCAGTACTTC.

This chain connects TRBV2 to TRBJ1-1; TRBD1 might be the D (5 bases). V shed 1 base and J shed 6 bases, with 18 bases lying between them. Per the germline V gene, CDR1 is SNHLY and CDR2 is FYNNEI. The CDR3 sequence is 16 residues long. The CDR3 loop reads CASSEGPGYGRAEAFF. For the CDR3, the DNA is TGTGCCAGCAGTGAAGGGCCAGGGTATGGTAGAGCTGAAGCTTTCTTT.

The rearrangement joins TRBV29-1 to TRBJ2-1, with 10 bases matching TRBD1. V shed 5 bases and J 3 bases; nucleotides not matched to a gene: 4. This CDR3 contains 14 residues. Germline lookup yields CDR1 SQVTM and CDR2 ANQGSEA. As DNA, the CDR3 is TGCAGCGTTTACGACAGGGGGCACTACAATGAGCAGTTCTTC. As protein: CSVYDRGHYNEQFF.

The table lists this clone with a count of one. The V gene is TRBV6-4, the J gene TRBJ1-2; unclear D gene. Germline values: CDR1 MRHNA, CDR2 SNTAGT. The CDR3 extends over 14 amino acids. V was trimmed by 5 bases and J by 3 bases, leaving 13 bases between them. The CDR3 coding sequence is TGTGCCAGCAGTATGGAGGTAGAGGACTATGGCTACACCTTC. Translation gives CASSMEVEDYGYTF.

The chain joins TRBV10-1 to TRBJ1-1; TRBD1 might be the D (6 bases). The V gene lost 3 bases and the J gene lost 2 bases, with 28 bases spanning the gap. CDR1 is WNHNN and CDR2 is SYGVQD in the germline V gene (reference sequence). The CDR3 is 20 amino acids. The DNA of the CDR3 is TGCGCCAGCAGTGAAAGAACGGTCGAGAGGGCAGGGGACGGTAACACTGAAGCTTTCTTT. Translating gives CASSERTVERAGDGNTEAFF.

This sequence joins TRBV19 and TRBJ1-2, with D possibly TRBD1 on 6 matching bases. CDR3 length: 15 residues. Germline CDR1 LNHDA, CDR2 SQIVND (reference sequence). Trimming removed 1 base from V and 8 bases from J, with 17 bases in between. CDR3 bases: TGTGCCAGTAGTATAGGACAGGCCCTCAGGGGAGGCTACACCTTC. Translating it yields CASSIGQALRGGYTF.